These 16 T cell receptor beta chains were all obtained from the same sample, sequenced in a study of blood T cell repertoires in COVID-19 (dated by TCRdb to 2019 to 2021). The receptor library was made with the immunoSEQ multiplex PCR assay. TCRdb limited this immuneACCESS table to in-frame rearrangements with V and J called. A share of clones is missing; checked studies link under half to unresolved V genes, and the rest is unexplained. A total of about 190,000 clones appear in this sample, around four fifths of them only once. Less than 3.5% of the sample comes from the top ten. The sample was peripheral blood. These receptors all come from a middle-aged man with active or convalescent COVID-19.

The chain is built from TRBV15 and TRBJ2-1; possibly TRBD2 for D (6 bases). V was trimmed by 9 bases and J by 4 bases, leaving 22 bases between them. The germline CDR1 and CDR2 sequences are LNHNV and YYDKDF (reference sequence). The CDR3 extends over 16 amino acids. The CDR3 is CATSSTAGLPYNEQFF. DNA of the CDR3: TGTGCCACTTCCAGTACAGCGGGCCTGCCATACAATGAGCAGTTCTTC.

Comment on this clone: The sample has other DNA sequences that encode this CDR3 too. V usage is TRBV10-1 and J usage is TRBJ2-3; the match to TRBD1 covers 9 bases. V lost 2 bases and J lost 2; bases outside the gene matches: 2. The CDR3 covers 15 residues. The germline CDR1 and CDR2 sequences are WNHNN and SYGVQD (reference sequence). The CDR3 region has the DNA TGCGCCAGCAGTGAGGGGACAGGGAACACAGATACGCAGTATTTT. Amino acid sequence: CASSEGTGNTDTQYF.

This clone was found a few times. This sequence joins TRBV24-1 and TRBJ1-4; no definite D call. Germline CDR1 reads KGHDR; CDR2 reads SFDVKD. The ends were cut back, 4 bases at V and 8 bases at J, with 16 bases in the middle. This CDR3 spans 15 amino acids. The chain's CDR3 is CATSDETKLKEKLFF. The CDR3 bases are TGTGCCACCAGTGACGAAACCAAACTGAAGGAAAAACTGTTTTTT.

The chain joins TRBV5-6 to TRBJ1-2; D unresolved. CDR3 length equals 12 residues. Germline V gene sequence: CDR1 SGHDT, CDR2 YYEEEE. The V end lost 1 base, the J end lost 8 bases, and 9 bases lay between the germline ends. As DNA, the CDR3 is TGTGCCAGCAGCTTGACCGAGGAAGGCTACACCTTC. This sequence encodes CASSLTEEGYTF.

This chain connects TRBV19 to TRBJ1-1; possibly TRBD1 for D (5 bases). Deletions cut 4 bases from V and 4 bases from J, with 13 bases between. CDR1 LNHDA and CDR2 SQIVND come from the germline V gene (reference sequence). The CDR3 has 14 residues. The CDR3 here is CASSTRRGGTEAFF. CDR3 DNA: TGTGCCAGTAGTACCAGGAGGGGCGGCACTGAAGCTTTCTTT.

V and J are TRBV7-6 and TRBJ2-5; D might be TRBD1 (6 bases). The germline gives CDR1 SGHVS, CDR2 FNYEAQ. Trimming took off 1 base at V and 0 bases at J, with 9 bases between the two ends. The CDR3 has 15 residues. The CDR3 protein is CASSLGTEYQETQYF. The CDR3 DNA reads TGTGCCAGCAGCTTAGGGACAGAGTACCAAGAGACCCAGTACTTC.

The gene calls are TRBV14 and TRBJ2-5, with 13 bases matching TRBD2. The CDR3 totals 16 residues. The germline CDR1 and CDR2 sequences are SGHDN and FVKESK. J gave up 3 bases and V 3 bases, and 4 bases lay outside the gene matches. DNA of the CDR3: TGTGCCAGCAGCCAGGGACTAGCGGGAAGGAAAGAGACCCAGTACTTC. Its translation is CASSQGLAGRKETQYF.

This chain links TRBV25-1 with TRBJ2-1; 8 positions match TRBD2. With V trimmed by 6 bases and J by 6 bases, 7 bases remained unmatched. There are 14 residues in the CDR3. Germline values: CDR1 MGHDK, CDR2 SYGVNS. The CDR3 spells CASRPGGLLNEQFF. The CDR3 bases are TGTGCCAGCAGACCGGGGGGGCTTCTCAATGAGCAGTTCTTC. The full variable domain, completed using reference TRBV25-1 and TRBJ2-1, is EADIYQTPRYLVIGTGKKITLECSQTMGHDKMYWYQQDPGMELHLIHYSYGVNSTEKGDLSSESTVSRIRTEHFPLTLESARPSHTSQYLCASRPGGLLNEQFFGPGTRLTVL.

This chain joins TRBV19 and TRBJ2-7; a weak D match, TRBD1 (5 bases). This CDR3 has 15 residues. Deletions cut 5 bases from V and 2 bases from J, with 16 bases between. Germline loops: CDR1 LNHDA, CDR2 SQIVND (reference sequence). The CDR3 DNA sequence: TGTGCCAGTAGTTTACAGGTTACACAACCCTACGAGCAGTACTTC. Its translation is CASSLQVTQPYEQYF.

In regard to this clone: Other nucleotide sequences from this sample produce the same CDR3. The gene calls are TRBV11-2 and TRBJ2-1; D unresolved. CDR1 SGHAT and CDR2 FQNNGV come from the germline V gene. V was cut by 0 bases and J by 4 bases, with 10 bases left in between. This CDR3 has 15 residues. The CDR3 region has the DNA TGTGCCAGCAGCTTAGATCCTAGTGGATACAATGAGCAGTTCTTC. As protein: CASSLDPSGYNEQFF. Supplemented by reference TRBV11-2 and TRBJ2-1, the full variable domain reads EAGVAQSPRYKIIEKRQSVAFWCNPISGHATLYWYQQILGQGPKLLIQFQNNGVVDDSQLPKDRFSAERLKGVDSTLKIQPAKLEDSAVYLCASSLDPSGYNEQFFGPGTRLTVL.

The V gene is TRBV27, the J gene TRBJ2-1; D may be TRBD2 (5 bases). Germline assignment: CDR1 MNHEY and CDR2 SMNVEV (reference sequence). The CDR3 spans 13 residues. V lost 5 bases to trimming and J lost 5 bases, with 10 bases between them. CDR3 nucleotide sequence: TGTGCCAGCAGTCCAGGACTGCACAATGAGCAGTTCTTC. Translated, it gives CASSPGLHNEQFF.

In DNA, the CDR3 is TGTGCCAGCAGCCAAGTATCAGGGGAGTTGAACACTGAAGCTTTCTTT. Its translation: CASSQVSGELNTEAFF. The rearrangement uses TRBV3-1 (or the pseudogene TRBV3-2) and TRBJ1-1, with a possible D match to TRBD1 (6 bases). The length of the CDR3 is 16 residues. V was clipped by 1 base and J by 0 bases, with 12 bases between them. Germline CDR1 LGHDT, CDR2 YNNKEL (reference sequence).

The V call is TRBV2, the J call TRBJ1-1, with TRBD1 matching over 8 bases. The CDR3 covers 13 residues. The germline V gene has CDR1 SNHLY and CDR2 FYNNEI. Trimming took 6 bases from V and 4 from J; bases not matched to a gene: 4. As DNA, the CDR3 is TGTGCCAGCAGCGGACAGGGTTCCACTGAAGCTTTCTTT. Its protein product is CASSGQGSTEAFF.

The rearrangement links TRBV11-2 to TRBJ1-1, with a tentative D call TRBD1 (5 bases). V was pared by 5 bases and J by 0 bases, with 10 bases between. This CDR3 is 14 amino acids long. CDR1 SGHAT and CDR2 FQNNGV come from the germline V gene. CDR3 sequence: CASSPDSLNTEAFF. CDR3 in DNA: TGTGCCAGCAGCCCCGACAGCCTGAACACTGAAGCTTTCTTT.

The chain links TRBV6-5 to TRBJ1-2, with D perhaps TRBD1 (6 bases). Per the germline V gene, CDR1 is MNHEY and CDR2 is SVGAGI. The CDR3 consists of 13 residues. V lost 9 bases and J lost 2, with 13 bases in between. CDR3 residues: CASVFGQNYGYTF. As DNA, the CDR3 is TGTGCCAGTGTATTTGGACAGAACTATGGCTACACCTTC.

This chain joins TRBV6-5 and TRBJ2-7; TRBD1 matches 11 bases. CDR3 length equals 15 residues. The V segment lost 6 bases and the J segment 3 bases; nucleotides outside the gene matches: 7. Germline V gives CDR1 MNHEY, CDR2 SVGAGI. CDR3 protein: CASSRPGTGGYEQYF. CDR3 DNA: TGTGCCAGCAGCCGTCCCGGGACAGGGGGCTACGAGCAGTACTTC.